The 24 T cell receptor beta chains below were found in one sample sequenced in a study of blood T cell repertoires in COVID-19. Generated by immunoSEQ multiplex PCR, the TCRdb table keeps only in-frame clones and is missing some. This table holds some 500,000 clones, approximately 91% found once. Input material: peripheral blood. The origin of the receptors is a woman between 50 and 59 years old with COVID-19, enrolled during active disease.

The gene calls are TRBV18 and TRBJ2-3; 8 bases fit TRBD2. Germline V gives CDR1 KGHSH, CDR2 LQKENI. J gave up 8 bases and V 3 bases, and 10 bases lay outside the gene matches. The CDR3 loop spans 15 amino acids. CDR3 sequence reads: CASSPAGVAGSTQYF. The CDR3 region has the DNA TGTGCCAGCTCACCCGCGGGGGTAGCGGGGTCTACGCAGTATTTT.

The chain is built from TRBV5-5 and TRBJ2-1, with a tentative D call TRBD1 (6 bases). The CDR3 loop spans 14 amino acids. Deletions cut 3 bases from V and 8 bases from J, with 15 bases between. Germline-derived CDR1 and CDR2 are SGHKS and YYEKEE (reference sequence). The CDR3 DNA reads TGTGCCAGCAGCTCCGCCCACAGGGTGGATGAGCAGTTCTTC. Translated, it gives CASSSAHRVDEQFF.

The chain links TRBV5-1 to TRBJ1-5; D remains unclear. Looked up from germline, CDR1 is SGHRS and CDR2 is YFSETQ. Trimming left V 7 bases short and J 2 bases short, with 13 bases between. CDR3 length: 14 residues. This chain's CDR3 is CASLPSRGNQPQHF. The CDR3 DNA reads as TGCGCCAGCCTCCCGTCAAGAGGCAATCAGCCCCAGCATTTT.

The V and J genes are TRBV11-3 and TRBJ2-5, with D possibly being TRBD2 (6 bases). Germline values: CDR1 SGHNT, CDR2 YENEEA. The V end lost 6 bases, the J end lost 4 bases, and 18 bases lay between the germline ends. The CDR3 totals 15 residues. CDR3 in DNA: TGTGCCAGCAGTCCCGGCCCGGGGGAAGCAGAGACCCAGTACTTC. Translating gives CASSPGPGEAETQYF.

The chain has TRBV4-1 and TRBJ1-5, with a possible D match to TRBD1 (5 bases). Per germline, CDR1 MGHRA and CDR2 YSYEKL. V lost 1 base, J lost 7 bases, and 17 bases lay in between. The CDR3 runs to 16 residues. In nucleotides, the CDR3 is TGCGCCAGCAGCCAAGTCCCGGGAGGGGCTGAACAGCCCCAGCATTTT. This encodes CASSQVPGGAEQPQHF.

V is TRBV25-1 and J is TRBJ2-4, with D tentatively TRBD1 (5 bases). CDR1 is MGHDK and CDR2 is SYGVNS in the germline V gene. V was cut by 0 bases and J by 0 bases, with 12 bases left in between. CDR3 length equals 17 residues. The CDR3, as DNA: TGTGCCAGCAGTGAATATAAAATAGGGGCAGCCAAAAACATTCAGTACTTC. Residues: CASSEYKIGAAKNIQYF.

The chain is built from TRBV24-1 and TRBJ2-3, with 9 nucleotides matching TRBD1. The CDR3 length is 15 residues. V was clipped by 4 bases and J by 5 bases; unmatched bases: 6. Germline-derived CDR1 and CDR2 are KGHDR and SFDVKD. CDR3 coding DNA: TGTGCCACCAGTGACGCCACAGGGGGCAAAGATACGCAGTATTTT. It translates to CATSDATGGKDTQYF.

This chain links TRBV11-2 with TRBJ2-5, with D maybe TRBD2 (6 bases). V lost 0 bases and J lost 7, with 9 bases in between. The CDR3 covers 13 residues. The germline V gene has CDR1 SGHAT and CDR2 FQNNGV. CDR3 sequence (DNA): TGTGCCAGCAGCTTAGACGCGGGGAGGACCCAGTACTTC. It is translated as CASSLDAGRTQYF.

The rearrangement uses TRBV5-1 and TRBJ1-6; no definite D call. Trimming removed 3 bases from V and 9 bases from J, with 16 bases in between. The CDR3 runs to 15 residues. Germline V gene sequence: CDR1 SGHRS, CDR2 YFSETQ. CDR3 coding DNA: TGCGCCAGCAGCTCACCACCGGAGGGCCGTTCACCCCTCCACTTT. This codes for CASSSPPEGRSPLHF.

The CDR3 sequence is CASSLYGQGSDTQYF. CDR3 in DNA: TGTGCCAGCAGCTTATATGGCCAGGGGTCAGATACGCAGTATTTT. The rearrangement links TRBV7-3 to TRBJ2-3; TRBD1 might be the D (6 bases). V was pared by 2 bases and J by 4 bases, with 13 bases between. Germline CDR1 SGHTA, CDR2 FQGTGA. The CDR3 runs 15 residues.

The J gene is TRBJ1-3, the V gene TRBV4-1, with D perhaps matching TRBD1 (5 bases). The CDR3 runs to 15 residues. CDR1 and CDR2 from the germline V gene are MGHRA and YSYEKL. V dropped 2 bases and J dropped 0 bases, with 8 bases sitting between them. CDR3 sequence: CASSQFQGSGNTIYF. CDR3 sequence (DNA): TGCGCCAGCAGCCAATTCCAGGGCTCTGGAAACACCATATATTTT.

V is TRBV6-2 or TRBV6-3 and J is TRBJ1-3; 9 nucleotides line up with TRBD1. Trimming cost V 6 bases and J 0 bases; bases outside gene matches: 12. This CDR3 has 18 residues. The germline V gene has CDR1 MNHEY and CDR2 SVGEGT. The CDR3 region has the DNA TGTGCCAGCAGCCCCGGGGACAGGGAAATGATCTCTGGAAACACCATATATTTT. Amino acid sequence: CASSPGDREMISGNTIYF.

CDR3 DNA: TGTGCCAGCAGTCCGGGAAGCACAGATACGCAGTATTTT. Translation gives CASSPGSTDTQYF. The V call is TRBV6-5, the J call TRBJ2-3; D might be TRBD2 (5 bases). The CDR3 extends over 13 amino acids. V was shortened by 5 bases and J by 0 bases, with 6 bases between the two germline ends. Germline CDR1 and CDR2: MNHEY and SVGAGI.

This clone appeared once. This chain links TRBV6-1 with TRBJ1-6, with TRBD1 matching over 8 bases. This CDR3 comprises 14 residues. V gave up 2 bases and J gave up 13 bases; unmatched junction bases: 7. The V gene's germline CDR1 is MNHNS and CDR2 SASEGT. The CDR3 sequence: CASSEQGQVAPLHF. CDR3 nucleotides: TGTGCCAGCAGTGAACAGGGACAGGTTGCGCCCCTCCACTTT.

The chain uses TRBV27 and TRBJ1-1; D is perhaps TRBD1 (6 bases). This CDR3 region has 16 residues. Germline CDR1 and CDR2: MNHEY and SMNVEV (reference sequence). V was trimmed by 6 bases and J by 2 bases, leaving 19 bases between them. The CDR3 here is CASSNSQGPLNTEAFF. CDR3 bases: TGTGCCAGCAGCAATTCACAGGGCCCCCTAAACACTGAAGCTTTCTTT.

This clone was found once. V usage is TRBV12-3 or TRBV12-4 and J usage is TRBJ1-6; D is possibly TRBD1 (5 bases). The CDR3 spans 13 residues. Between the trimmed V and J ends, which lost 2 bases and 7 bases, there was a span of 6 bases. The CDR3 DNA is TGTGCCAGCAGTTTATCAGGGAATTCACCCCTCCACTTT. This translates into CASSLSGNSPLHF.

The chain carries TRBV12-3 or TRBV12-4 and TRBJ1-2, with D possibly TRBD1 on 6 matching bases. The CDR3 length is 13 residues. The germline V and J ends were trimmed by 4 bases and 4 bases, with 10 bases remaining between them. CDR3 nucleotide sequence: TGTGCCAGCAGTTACACAGGGATCTATGGCTACACCTTC. Amino acids: CASSYTGIYGYTF.

The chain recombines TRBV3-1 (or the pseudogene TRBV3-2) with TRBJ1-2; D possibly corresponds to TRBD1 (5 bases). V gave up 2 bases and J gave up 6 bases, with 10 bases separating them. The CDR3 is 13 residues long. The germline CDR1 and CDR2 sequences are LGHDT and YNNKEL (reference sequence). This chain's CDR3 is CASSQTVGDGYTF. CDR3 coding DNA: TGTGCCAGCAGCCAAACGGTAGGGGATGGCTACACCTTC.

The gene calls are TRBV24-1 and TRBJ2-3, with unresolved D. Trimming pared 3 bases from V and 5 bases from J, leaving 8 bases between. The CDR3 is made up of 13 amino acids. Germline loops: CDR1 KGHDR, CDR2 SFDVKD. The CDR3: CATSDTDGDTQYF. The CDR3 coding sequence is TGTGCCACCAGTGATACAGACGGAGATACGCAGTATTTT.

The CDR3 DNA follows: TGTGCCAGCAGCCTTTGGGGGGAGAACTATGGCTACACCTTC. Encoded protein: CASSLWGENYGYTF. The chain couples TRBV3-1 (or the pseudogene TRBV3-2) to TRBJ1-2; D perhaps matches TRBD1 (5 bases). CDR3 length: 14 amino acids. Looked up from germline, CDR1 is LGHDT and CDR2 is YNNKEL (reference sequence). Trimming took off 4 bases at V and 2 bases at J, with 11 bases between the two ends.

The chain links TRBV7-8 to TRBJ2-1, with TRBD1 identical over 7 bases. The germline CDR1 and CDR2 sequences are SGHVS and FQNEAQ. The CDR3 is made up of 16 amino acids. V shed 4 bases, J shed 3 bases, and the junction held 9 bases outside the gene matches. CDR3 DNA sequence: TGTGCCAGCAGCTCTCAGACATGGGACAGCTACAATGAGCAGTTCTTC. Protein sequence: CASSSQTWDSYNEQFF. The complete variable domain, with remaining parts taken from reference TRBV7-8 and TRBJ2-1, reads GAGVSQSPRYKVAKRGQDVALRCDPISGHVSLFWYQQALGQGPEFLTYFQNEAQLDKSGLPSDRFFAERPEGSVSTLKIQRTQQEDSAVYLCASSSQTWDSYNEQFFGPGTRLTVL.

The rearrangement joins TRBV5-1 to TRBJ1-2; D call uncertain. The germline V and J ends were trimmed by 2 bases and 0 bases, with 11 bases remaining between them. Germline V lookup: CDR1 SGHRS, CDR2 YFSETQ. This CDR3 comprises 15 residues. The CDR3 DNA is TGCGCCAGCAGCTTACTAGGGTCTACTAACTATGGCTACACCTTC. This encodes CASSLLGSTNYGYTF.

The chain employs TRBV15 and TRBJ1-1; D is uncertain. The V end lost 4 bases, the J end lost 5 bases, and 11 bases lay between the germline ends. Looked up from germline, CDR1 is LNHNV and CDR2 is YYDKDF (reference sequence). The CDR3 runs to 13 residues. CDR3 loop: CATSTSPGTEAFF. The CDR3 nucleotides read TGTGCCACCAGCACCTCACCGGGGACTGAAGCTTTCTTT. The whole variable domain, filled in from reference TRBV15 and TRBJ1-1, reads DAMVIQNPRYQVTQFGKPVTLSCSQTLNHNVMYWYQQKSSQAPKLLFHYYDKDFNNEADTPDNFQSRRPNTSFCFLDIRSPGLGDTAMYLCATSTSPGTEAFFGQGTRLTVV.

V and J are TRBV28 and TRBJ1-5; D possibly corresponds to TRBD1 (5 bases). CDR3 size: 15 residues. Germline CDR1 is MDHEN and CDR2 is SYDVKM. V lost 6 bases to trimming and J lost 0 bases, with 12 bases between them. The CDR3 DNA reads TGTGCCAGCAGGGACGCAGGGCTTAGCAATCAGCCCCAGCATTTT. Amino acid sequence: CASRDAGLSNQPQHF.